These 16 T cell receptor beta chains were sequenced from one sample in a study of blood T cell repertoires in COVID-19. Libraries were prepared by immunoSEQ multiplex PCR; TCRdb keeps only in-frame clonotypes and omits some of them. Here the sample spans roughly 76,000 clones, roughly 90% being singletons. Sequences were obtained from PBMCs or T cells enriched from blood (not recorded which). The receptors derive from a woman between 45 and 60 years old with acute COVID-19.

V gene TRBV29-1 combines with J gene TRBJ1-6; D is perhaps TRBD1 (6 bases). CDR3 length equals 13 residues. Germline V lookup: CDR1 SQVTM, CDR2 ANQGSEA. Trimming left V 6 bases short and J 8 bases short, with 14 bases between. CDR3 bases: TGCAGCGTCGCAGGGACAAGGGATTCACCCCTCCACTTT. Translation: CSVAGTRDSPLHF.

This clone has a handful of counts. The chain recombines TRBV5-1 with TRBJ2-3, with no clear D. V was pared by 2 bases and J by 0 bases, with 13 bases between. This CDR3 spans 16 amino acids. Germline CDR1 and CDR2: SGHRS and YFSETQ. CDR3 protein: CASSFEIHRSTDTQYF. The CDR3 coding sequence is TGCGCCAGCAGCTTCGAAATACATCGTAGCACAGATACGCAGTATTTT.

The chain's CDR3 is CASSYGVGKQFF. The CDR3 DNA sequence: TGTGCCAGCAGCTATGGAGTTGGTAAGCAGTTCTTC. The chain carries TRBV11-3 and TRBJ2-1; no definite D call. Trimming left V 4 bases short and J 11 bases short, with 12 bases between. CDR1 SGHNT and CDR2 YENEEA come from the germline V gene. The CDR3 consists of 12 residues.

The chain employs TRBV24-1 and TRBJ2-2; 8 bases line up with TRBD1. There are 15 residues in the CDR3. J was trimmed by 3 bases and V by 4 bases; bases with no gene match: 3. Germline values: CDR1 KGHDR, CDR2 SFDVKD. The CDR3 here is CATSDGTGYTGELFF. The DNA for the CDR3 is TGTGCCACCAGTGACGGGACAGGCTACACCGGGGAGCTGTTTTTT.

This chain joins TRBV5-4 and TRBJ2-3; possibly TRBD2 for D (6 bases). From germline, CDR1 is SGHNT and CDR2 YYREEE (reference sequence). The V end was cut by 6 bases, the J end by 0 bases, with 26 bases between. The CDR3 runs to 19 residues. The CDR3 spells CASTQDGTSILSSTDTQYF. The CDR3 coding sequence is TGTGCCAGCACCCAGGACGGGACTTCCATCCTATCTAGCACAGATACGCAGTATTTT.

The chain is built from TRBV18 and TRBJ2-5, with 8 bases fitting TRBD1. Trimming cost V 5 bases and J 1 base; bases outside gene matches: 3. CDR1 is KGHSH and CDR2 is LQKENI in the germline V gene. The CDR3 has 14 residues. In DNA, the CDR3 is TGTGCCAGCTCAGCTACAGGGGGCCAAGAGACCCAGTACTTC. This translates into CASSATGGQETQYF.

The gene calls are TRBV11-2 and TRBJ1-2; 8 bases fit TRBD1. V was clipped by 6 bases and J by 5 bases; unmatched bases: 8. The germline V gene encodes CDR1 SGHAT and CDR2 FQNNGV. The CDR3 totals 14 residues. The CDR3 sequence is CASSTDRAVYGYTF. In DNA form, the CDR3 reads TGTGCCAGCAGTACGGACAGGGCGGTTTATGGCTACACCTTC.

This clone was recorded only once. The chain employs TRBV20-1 and TRBJ2-1, with D possibly TRBD2 on 5 matching bases. Germline V gives CDR1 DFQATT, CDR2 SNEGSKA (reference sequence). The V end was cut by 1 base, the J end by 10 bases, with 8 bases between. The CDR3 loop spans 11 amino acids. CDR3 nucleotides: TGCAGTGCTAGAGGATGGAGGGAGCAGTTCTTC. Protein sequence: CSARGWREQFF.

The chain is built from TRBV6-5 and TRBJ2-3, with 14 positions matching TRBD2. Germline V gene lookup returns CDR1 MNHEY and CDR2 SVGAGI. This CDR3 spans 14 amino acids. The V segment lost 8 bases and the J segment 6 bases; nucleotides outside the gene matches: 4. This CDR3 is CASGRTSGRDTQYF. In DNA, the CDR3 is TGTGCCAGCGGTCGGACTAGCGGGAGGGATACGCAGTATTTT.

This clone came up a few times. The chain recombines TRBV5-1 with TRBJ1-4; 8 positions agree with TRBD1. CDR3 length equals 14 residues. V lost 4 bases, J lost 8 bases, and 7 bases stayed unmatched. Per the germline V gene, CDR1 is SGHRS and CDR2 is YFSETQ. CDR3 in DNA: TGCGCCAGCAGCCACGGGACAGGCGGGGAAAAACTGTTTTTT. Translation: CASSHGTGGEKLFF.

This clone was counted between two and nine times. The chain carries TRBV19 and TRBJ1-1; D is perhaps TRBD1 (5 bases). V was trimmed by 1 base and J by 1 base, leaving 13 bases between them. Germline V gene lookup returns CDR1 LNHDA and CDR2 SQIVND (reference sequence). The length of the CDR3 is 16 residues. The CDR3 DNA reads TGTGCCAGTAGTATAGCCGCGGGACGGCCGAACACTGAAGCTTTCTTT. Its protein product is CASSIAAGRPNTEAFF.

This chain connects TRBV19 to TRBJ2-7; 10 bases map to TRBD2. CDR3 length equals 15 residues. The junction had 10 bases not matched to a gene; V was cut back by 7 bases and J by 4 bases. CDR1 is LNHDA, CDR2 SQIVND, per germline (reference sequence). CDR3: CASKWASGSGYEQYF. The CDR3 nucleotides are TGTGCCAGTAAGTGGGCTAGCGGGAGCGGGTACGAGCAGTACTTC.

The chain is built from TRBV6-4 and TRBJ2-2; a weak D match, TRBD1 (5 bases). Germline V lookup: CDR1 MRHNA, CDR2 SNTAGT. V lost 0 bases, J lost 5 bases, and 13 bases lay in between. The CDR3 spans 16 residues. The CDR3 reads CASSDSIGAGTGELFF. CDR3 bases: TGTGCCAGCAGTGACTCGATTGGGGCAGGAACCGGGGAGCTGTTTTTT.

The CDR3 sequence: CASSSGAFGYTF. The CDR3 DNA follows: TGTGCCAGCAGCTCAGGGGCCTTTGGCTACACCTTC. The chain combines TRBV28 with TRBJ1-2; TRBD1 is a possible D gene (6 bases). CDR3 length: 12 amino acids. The germline V gene has CDR1 MDHEN and CDR2 SYDVKM. V lost 6 bases and J 7 bases, leaving 12 bases between the germline ends.

V is TRBV7-6 and J is TRBJ1-3; no clear D. V lost 5 bases and J 0 bases, leaving 14 bases between the germline ends. CDR1 and CDR2 from the germline V gene are SGHVS and FNYEAQ. There are 16 residues in the CDR3. CDR3 bases: TGTGCCAGCAGCCCAGGCCCTGGTTTCTCTGGAAACACCATATATTTT. Protein sequence: CASSPGPGFSGNTIYF.

The gene calls are TRBV25-1 and TRBJ2-1; 9 bases fit TRBD1. This CDR3 is 12 amino acids long. The J segment lost 10 bases and the V segment lost 2 bases, leaving 0 bases of the junction unmatched. In germline, CDR1 is MGHDK, CDR2 SYGVNS. The CDR3 DNA sequence: TGTGCCAGCAGTGAAGGGACAGGGGAGCAGTTCTTC. This codes for CASSEGTGEQFF.